Shown below are 4 T cell receptor beta chains from a single sample sequenced in a study of blood T cell repertoires in COVID-19. Repertoires were generated with immunoSEQ multiplex PCR, while TCRdb's copy carries only in-frame clones and drops some. Counted here are 150,000 to 160,000 clones, around 83% occurring once; the ten biggest clones make up about 12%. Sequencing was carried out using peripheral blood. These receptor sequences come from a woman aged 60 to 75 with COVID-19, enrolled during active disease.

The V gene is TRBV4-1, the J gene TRBJ1-1, with D perhaps matching TRBD1 (5 bases). The CDR3 length is 14 residues. V lost 4 bases to trimming and J lost 1 base, with 10 bases between them. Germline V CDR1 and CDR2: MGHRA, YSYEKL. Here the CDR3 DNA reads TGCGCCAGCAGCCCAGGGTGGGGGAACACTGAAGCTTTCTTT. Its protein product is CASSPGWGNTEAFF.

The rearrangement uses TRBV6-1 and TRBJ1-5; D is perhaps TRBD1 (6 bases). Between the trimmed V and J ends, which lost 1 base and 4 bases, there was a span of 11 bases. The CDR3 runs to 15 residues. CDR1 MNHNS and CDR2 SASEGT come from the germline V gene. The DNA for the CDR3 is TGTGCCAGCAGTGAAGATACAGGGTGGAATCAGCCCCAGCATTTT. Its translation is CASSEDTGWNQPQHF.

The rearrangement uses TRBV19 and TRBJ1-1; 7 nucleotides line up with TRBD1. Germline CDR1 LNHDA, CDR2 SQIVND (reference sequence). This CDR3 has 16 amino acids. V shed 3 bases and J 0 bases; nucleotides not matched to a gene: 7. The CDR3 reads CASSMRRQGVNTEAFF. The DNA for the CDR3 is TGTGCCAGTAGTATGCGTCGACAGGGCGTGAACACTGAAGCTTTCTTT.

V and J are TRBV4-1 and TRBJ1-1, with a possible D match to TRBD1 (5 bases). V was shortened by 3 bases and J by 1 base, with 12 bases between the two germline ends. Germline loops: CDR1 MGHRA, CDR2 YSYEKL. The CDR3 contains 15 residues. CDR3 DNA sequence: TGCGCCAGCAGCCATGCGGGACTCAGGAACACTGAAGCTTTCTTT. It specifies CASSHAGLRNTEAFF.